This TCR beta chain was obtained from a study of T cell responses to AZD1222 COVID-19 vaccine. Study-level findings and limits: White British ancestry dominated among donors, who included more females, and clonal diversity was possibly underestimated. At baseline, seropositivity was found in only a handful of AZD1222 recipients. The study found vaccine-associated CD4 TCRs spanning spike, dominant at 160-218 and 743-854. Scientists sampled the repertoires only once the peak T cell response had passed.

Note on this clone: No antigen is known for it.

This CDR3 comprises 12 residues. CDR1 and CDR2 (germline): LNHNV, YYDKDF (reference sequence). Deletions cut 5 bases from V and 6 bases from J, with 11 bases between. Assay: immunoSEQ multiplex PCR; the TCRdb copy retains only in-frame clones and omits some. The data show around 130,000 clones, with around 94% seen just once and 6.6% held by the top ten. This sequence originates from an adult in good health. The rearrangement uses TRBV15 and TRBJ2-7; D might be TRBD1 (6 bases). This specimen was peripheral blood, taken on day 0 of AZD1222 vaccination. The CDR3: CATSRDRSEQYF. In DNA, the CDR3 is TGTGCCACCAGCCGCGACAGGTCCGAGCAGTACTTC.